This is a list of T cell receptor beta chains from one sample in a study of low-dose radiotherapy and immunotherapy resistance in tumors. Each CDR3 protein gets one entry after TCRdb re-called the reads with MiXCR. Of roughly 90,000 distinct CDR3 sequences in the sample, 20% to 25% were seen once. The sequenced sample was PBMCs, obtained after low-dose radiotherapy plus immunotherapy. Receptors were obtained from a female donor with ovarian cancer. The CDR3 runs from the conserved cysteine through the conserved F or W. D genes are given only for firm matches. The size field is filled for only some rows; it gives once, few, many or a size class.

abundance,d_gene,j_gene,v_gene,CDR3nt,CDR3aa
many,TRBD1,TRBJ1-2,TRBV6-2/TRBV6-3,TGTGCCAGCAGTTACCCTCGTTCGGGACAGGGGTATGGCTACACCTTC,CASSYPRSGQGYGYTF
once,.,TRBJ2-1,TRBV7-3,TGTGCCAGCAGCTTAATTCCGACGGATAAATCCTACAATGAGCAGTTCTTC,CASSLIPTDKSYNEQFF
few,.,TRBJ2-5,TRBV5-1,TGCGCCAGCAGCTTGGGCCTCTCTAGCCGGGGAGAGACCCAGTACTTC,CASSLGLSSRGETQYF
many,.,TRBJ1-6,TRBV2,TGTGCCAGCCGGAGACTAGACTTAAGACGTTCACCCCTCCACTTT,CASRRLDLRRSPLHF
.,.,TRBJ2-4,TRBV6-1,TGTGCCAGCAGTGAAGGGCTAAACATTCAGTACTTC,CASSEGLNIQYF
.,TRBD2,TRBJ2-1,TRBV6-1,TGTGCCACGCCAGGGACTAGCGGGAATGAGCAGTTCTTC,CATPGTSGNEQFF
many,.,TRBJ1-1,TRBV20-1,TGCAGTGCTACCCCGCAGGGGAACACTGAAGCTTTCTTT,CSATPQGNTEAFF
many,TRBD2,TRBJ2-2,TRBV9,TGTGCCAGCAGCGTAGGACATGCGGGAGTAAACACCGGGGAGCTGTTTTTT,CASSVGHAGVNTGELFF
many,TRBD2,TRBJ2-1,TRBV2,TGTGCCAGCAGTGAAGGTGGGACTAGCGGTGAGCAGTTCTTC,CASSEGGTSGEQFF
many,TRBD2,TRBJ2-7,TRBV19,TGTGCCAGTAGTATATTCGGCGGGGGACCCTACGAGCAGTACTTC,CASSIFGGGPYEQYF
many,.,TRBJ1-1,TRBV14,TGTGCCAGCAGCCCATCCTTATACACTGAAGCTTTCTTT,CASSPSLYTEAFF
many,.,TRBJ1-5,TRBV28,TGTGCCAGCAGTTGGGGTCAGGGGCCCGGTCAGCCCCAGCATTTT,CASSWGQGPGQPQHF
many,TRBD1,TRBJ2-2,TRBV5-4,TGTGCCAGCAGCTTGGGGCAGGGGGTTCCCGGGGAGCTGTTTTTT,CASSLGQGVPGELFF
many,.,TRBJ1-2,TRBV12-3/TRBV12-4,TGTGCCAGCAGGGCCACAACAGGTGGGAACTTGGGCTACACCTTC,CASRATTGGNLGYTF